This passage covers 25 T cell receptor beta chains from one sample sequenced in a study of T cell changes during pregnancy in multiple sclerosis. Libraries were prepared by immunoSEQ multiplex PCR; TCRdb keeps only in-frame clonotypes and omits some of them. Of around 59,000 clones listed, approximately 91% were seen once; the top ten hold 0.76%. This specimen was CD4+ T cells from peripheral blood mononuclear cells, taken in the first trimester of pregnancy. These receptors all stem from a female donor with multiple sclerosis, enrolled in a pregnancy study.

The chain links TRBV7-3 to TRBJ2-6; D might be TRBD2 (7 bases). The CDR3 is made up of 18 amino acids. The germline V gene encodes CDR1 SGHTA and CDR2 FQGTGA. V was shortened by 2 bases and J by 0 bases, with 14 bases between the two germline ends. The CDR3 is CASSLETGRASGANVLTF. As DNA, the CDR3 is TGTGCCAGCAGCTTAGAAACAGGGAGGGCCTCTGGGGCCAACGTCCTGACTTTC.

V is TRBV6-5 and J is TRBJ2-2; D possibly corresponds to TRBD2 (6 bases). Looked up from germline, CDR1 is MNHEY and CDR2 is SVGAGI. Trimming shortened V by 8 bases and J by 5 bases, and 18 bases separated the two germline ends. This CDR3 spans 15 amino acids. The CDR3 sequence: CASGRGGTLTGELFF. The CDR3 DNA reads TGTGCCAGCGGTCGGGGCGGGACGTTGACCGGGGAGCTGTTTTTT.

V is TRBV11-2 and J is TRBJ2-1, with 10 bases aligning to TRBD1. Germline V gene data show CDR1 as SGHAT and CDR2 as FQNNGV. Trimming cost V 3 bases and J 8 bases; bases outside gene matches: 16. The CDR3 has 18 amino acids. The CDR3 sequence is CASSLQAAGQGPLYEQFF. CDR3 nucleotides: TGTGCCAGCAGCTTGCAGGCCGCGGGACAGGGGCCACTGTATGAGCAGTTCTTC.

This chain links TRBV11-1 with TRBJ2-3, with TRBD2 matching over 12 bases. The length of the CDR3 is 14 residues. Trimming at V came to 8 bases and at J to 4 bases, leaving 4 bases not matched to a gene. The germline gives CDR1 SGHAT, CDR2 FQDESV (reference sequence). The CDR3 region is CASGPSGGADTQYF. Written as DNA, the CDR3 is TGTGCCAGCGGCCCTAGCGGGGGGGCAGATACGCAGTATTTT.

The gene calls are TRBV10-3 and TRBJ2-1, with 7 bases identical to TRBD1. J was trimmed by 2 bases and V by 6 bases; bases with no gene match: 4. Germline V lookup: CDR1 ENHRY, CDR2 SYGVKD. This CDR3 has 14 amino acids. The CDR3 reads CAIRPGQTYNEQFF. The CDR3 DNA follows: TGTGCCATCAGACCGGGACAGACCTACAATGAGCAGTTCTTC.

The gene calls are TRBV7-9 and TRBJ1-1; the D is unclear. The CDR3 has 15 residues. CDR1 and CDR2 from the germline V gene are SEHNR and FQNEAQ (reference sequence). V was shortened by 5 bases and J by 1 base, with 14 bases between the two germline ends. For the CDR3, the DNA is TGTGCCAGCAGCCATCTACGGGGTAGGAACACTGAAGCTTTCTTT. It encodes CASSHLRGRNTEAFF.

The gene calls are TRBV4-3 and TRBJ2-7; 11 nucleotides line up with TRBD2. The trim removed 5 bases at V and 3 bases at J, leaving 9 bases unmatched. Germline V gives CDR1 LGHNA, CDR2 YSLEER. The CDR3 runs to 16 residues. CDR3 in DNA: TGCGCCAGCAGCGCCTGGGGGCTAGCGGGGGGCTACGAGCAGTACTTC. Its translation is CASSAWGLAGGYEQYF.

The rearrangement uses TRBV7-8 and TRBJ2-1; D possibly corresponds to TRBD2 (6 bases). Germline V lookup: CDR1 SGHVS, CDR2 FQNEAQ. This CDR3 has 15 residues. V gave up 5 bases and J gave up 9 bases, with 20 bases separating them. The CDR3 spells CASSRTTGTSGEQFF. The CDR3 nucleotides are TGTGCCAGCAGCCGGACTACTGGCACTTCTGGTGAGCAGTTCTTC.

As to this clone: One end of the junction fails to match germline, which may point to a read error. J is TRBJ2-5 and V is TRBV30; 11 bases agree with TRBD2. The length of the CDR3 is 14 residues. Germline V gene lookup returns CDR1 GTSNPN and CDR2 SVGIG (reference sequence). CDR3 DNA sequence: TGTGCCCGGAGTAATAGCGGGGGGGCTGAGACCCAGTACTTC. Protein sequence: CARSNSGGAETQYF. The full variable domain, completed using reference TRBV30 and TRBJ2-5, is SQTIHQWPATLVQPVGSPLSLECTVEGTSNPNLYWYRQAAGRGLQLLFYSVGIGQISSEVPQNLSASRPQDRQFILSSKKLLLSDSGFYLCARSNSGGAETQYFGPGTRLLVL.

The rearrangement links TRBV19 to TRBJ2-5, with D possibly TRBD2 on 5 matching bases. CDR3 length equals 15 residues. Germline CDR1 and CDR2: LNHDA and SQIVND (reference sequence). Trimming took 1 base from V and 5 from J, leaving 14 bases between them. The CDR3 DNA sequence: TGTGCCAGTAGTATAGGCACGGGAACGGTCGAGACCCAGTACTTC. This gives the protein CASSIGTGTVETQYF.

This chain links TRBV19 with TRBJ2-5, with 10 nucleotides matching TRBD1. The CDR3 sequence is 15 residues long. The V and J ends lost 4 bases and 1 base, in that order; junction bases with no gene match: 3. Germline V CDR1 and CDR2: LNHDA, SQIVND (reference sequence). CDR3 DNA: TGTGCCAGTAGTACGAGGACAGGGGGCCAAGAGACCCAGTACTTC. Amino acid sequence: CASSTRTGGQETQYF.

This clone came up many times. The chain carries TRBV6-1 and TRBJ2-1; D may be TRBD1 (6 bases). Germline-derived CDR1 and CDR2 are MNHNS and SASEGT. Trimming took off 7 bases at V and 4 bases at J, with 11 bases between the two ends. The CDR3 runs to 13 residues. The CDR3 DNA sequence: TGTGCCAGCACTGGACAGATATACAATGAGCAGTTCTTC. Amino acids: CASTGQIYNEQFF.

The chain joins TRBV5-4 to TRBJ2-2; 11 nucleotides agree with TRBD2. The V gene's germline CDR1 is SGHNT and CDR2 YYREEE (reference sequence). The CDR3 spans 16 residues. Trimming at V came to 4 bases and at J to 4 bases, leaving 6 bases not matched to a gene. The chain's CDR3 is CASSLLAGGTTGELFF. CDR3 coding DNA: TGTGCCAGCAGCCTCCTAGCGGGGGGCACCACCGGGGAGCTGTTTTTT.

The chain links TRBV14 to TRBJ1-3; no firm D call. V lost 5 bases and J 5 bases, leaving 16 bases between the germline ends. The CDR3 loop spans 15 amino acids. The germline V gene has CDR1 SGHDN and CDR2 FVKESK. In nucleotides, the CDR3 is TGTGCCAGCAGCTCCGACCGGCGGGGTCGAAACACCATATATTTT. This gives the protein CASSSDRRGRNTIYF. Based on the CDR3 plus reference TRBV14 and TRBJ1-3, the full variable domain is EAGVTQFPSHSVIEKGQTVTLRCDPISGHDNLYWYRRVMGKEIKFLLHFVKESKQDESGMPNNRFLAERTGGTYSTLKVQPAELEDSGVYFCASSSDRRGRNTIYFGEGSWLTVV.

V gene TRBV6-6 combines with J gene TRBJ1-4, with D possibly matching TRBD1 (5 bases). There are 14 residues in the CDR3. The germline CDR1 and CDR2 sequences are MNHNY and SVGAGI (reference sequence). Trimming shortened V by 2 bases and J by 5 bases, and 9 bases separated the two germline ends. CDR3 DNA sequence: TGTGCCAGCAGTTACGGACAAGCCAATGAAAAACTGTTTTTT. It is translated as CASSYGQANEKLFF.

The J gene is TRBJ2-7, the V gene TRBV10-2, with TRBD2 matching 8 bases. CDR3 size: 15 residues. Germline CDR1 WSHSY, CDR2 SAAADI. The J segment lost 1 base and the V segment lost 3 bases, leaving 5 bases of the junction unmatched. CDR3 sequence reads: CASSDRGGRSYEQYF. In nucleotides, the CDR3 is TGCGCCAGCAGTGACCGGGGGGGCAGGTCCTACGAGCAGTACTTC.

The genes are TRBV21-1 and TRBJ2-7; the table's D call, TRBD2, was not checked against the DNA. TRBV21-1 is a documented pseudogene. The CDR3 is 13 amino acids. CDR3 sequence: CASTGSTPYEQYF. CDR3 nucleotide sequence: TGTGCCAGCACCGGGTCCACACCCTACGAGCAGTACTTC.

The CDR3 DNA follows: TGTGCCAGCAGCTTACCGACAGGAGCTAACTATGGCTACACCTTC. This encodes CASSLPTGANYGYTF. The chain couples TRBV5-6 to TRBJ1-2, with a possible D match to TRBD1 (6 bases). The V gene's germline CDR1 is SGHDT and CDR2 YYEEEE. The CDR3 covers 15 residues. V dropped 2 bases and J dropped 0 bases, with 11 bases sitting between them.

This clone was recorded once. V usage is TRBV5-1 and J usage is TRBJ2-7; D uncertain. The CDR3 runs 15 residues. Germline CDR1 reads SGHRS; CDR2 reads YFSETQ. V was trimmed by 0 bases and J by 5 bases, leaving 15 bases between them. Here the CDR3 DNA reads TGCGCCAGCAGCTTGGAAAGCCAGGATCACGACGAGCAGTACTTC. Its protein is CASSLESQDHDEQYF.

The J gene is TRBJ1-2, the V gene TRBV14, with D perhaps matching TRBD1 (5 bases). The CDR3 is made up of 15 amino acids. The V end was cut by 0 bases, the J end by 10 bases, with 18 bases between. Germline V gene sequence: CDR1 SGHDN, CDR2 FVKESK. The CDR3, as DNA: TGTGCCAGCAGCCAAGAAACAGGCCGACCGGGCTTCTACACCTTC. Protein: CASSQETGRPGFYTF.

The rearrangement links TRBV5-4 to TRBJ2-3, with 9 bases fitting TRBD2. Germline loops: CDR1 SGHNT, CDR2 YYREEE (reference sequence). V lost 0 bases, J lost 10 bases, and 0 bases stayed unmatched. The CDR3 has 12 amino acids. CDR3: CASSLGLAAQYF. The CDR3 nucleotides read TGTGCCAGCAGCTTGGGACTAGCGGCGCAGTATTTT. Full variable domain (remainder filled in from reference TRBV5-4 and TRBJ2-3): ETGVTQSPTHLIKTRGQQVTLRCSSQSGHNTVSWYQQALGQGPQFIFQYYREEENGRGNFPPRFSGLQFPNYSSELNVNALELDDSALYLCASSLGLAAQYFGPGTRLTVL.

This chain joins TRBV11-2 and TRBJ1-4, with a weak D call TRBD1 (5 bases). This CDR3 is 19 amino acids long. Germline V gene sequence: CDR1 SGHAT, CDR2 FQNNGV. V lost 2 bases and J 2 bases, leaving 21 bases between the germline ends. The CDR3 is CASSLLGRGVAATNEKLFF. CDR3 coding DNA: TGTGCCAGCAGCTTATTGGGGCGGGGGGTGGCCGCCACTAATGAAAAACTGTTTTTT.

The gene calls are TRBV7-2 and TRBJ2-7; possible D gene TRBD1, 6 bases. Germline V lookup: CDR1 SGHTA, CDR2 FQGNSA. V was pared by 3 bases and J by 7 bases, with 19 bases between. The CDR3 length is 15 residues. CDR3: CASSFLPGHLWEQYF. For the CDR3, the DNA is TGTGCCAGCAGCTTCCTCCCGGGACACCTCTGGGAGCAGTACTTC.

The chain couples TRBV10-3 to TRBJ2-2; 7 bases map to TRBD1. Losses at the gene ends were 8 bases for V and 0 bases for J; bases not matched to a gene: 15. This CDR3 comprises 18 residues. Germline V gene data show CDR1 as ENHRY and CDR2 as SYGVKD. The CDR3 sequence is CAIPQSTRGSTNTGELFF. Here the CDR3 DNA reads TGTGCCATCCCCCAATCCACCAGGGGGTCTACGAACACCGGGGAGCTGTTTTTT.

This chain links TRBV19 with TRBJ1-5; the D is unclear. Looked up from germline, CDR1 is LNHDA and CDR2 is SQIVND (reference sequence). Trimming shortened V by 2 bases and J by 0 bases, and 8 bases separated the two germline ends. CDR3 size: 15 residues. The CDR3 spells CASSIIPNSNQPQHF. The CDR3 DNA is TGTGCCAGTAGTATAATCCCTAATAGCAATCAGCCCCAGCATTTT. Combining the CDR3 with reference TRBV19 and TRBJ1-5 gives the whole variable domain DGGITQSPKYLFRKEGQNVTLSCEQNLNHDAMYWYRQDPGQGLRLIYYSQIVNDFQKGDIAEGYSVSREKKESFPLTVTSAQKNPTAFYLCASSIIPNSNQPQHFGDGTRLSIL.